The 11 T cell receptor beta chains listed next were all sequenced from one sample in a study of cytomegalovirus exposure and HLA in healthy donors. The PCR contained 60 Vbeta and 13 Jbeta primers. Assay: immunoSEQ multiplex PCR; the TCRdb copy retains only in-frame clones and omits some. The table shows fewer than 85,000 clones, with about 70% occurring only once. The sequencing input was PBMCs. These receptors were taken from a male donor in good health and CMV-seropositive.

This clone was counted a few times. The V gene is TRBV19, the J gene TRBJ1-5, with 10 bases identical to TRBD1. There are 15 residues in the CDR3. The trim removed 4 bases at V and 1 base at J, leaving 1 base unmatched. Germline V lookup: CDR1 LNHDA, CDR2 SQIVND (reference sequence). CDR3: CASSTDRGSNQPQHF. The CDR3 nucleotides are TGTGCCAGTAGTACGGACAGGGGGAGCAATCAGCCCCAGCATTTT.

The chain recombines TRBV30 with TRBJ1-2; 9 positions agree with TRBD1. From germline, CDR1 is GTSNPN and CDR2 SVGIG (reference sequence). After removal of 5 bases from V and 8 bases from J, the junction contained 6 bases not matched to a gene. This CDR3 spans 12 amino acids. The CDR3 here is CAWGDRGGGYTF. CDR3 coding DNA: TGTGCCTGGGGCGACAGGGGGGGCGGCTACACCTTC.

The chain recombines TRBV27 with TRBJ1-6, with 7 bases aligning to TRBD1. CDR3 length equals 16 residues. CDR1 is MNHEY and CDR2 is SMNVEV in the germline V gene (reference sequence). V lost 5 bases and J lost 0; bases outside the gene matches: 4. The CDR3 loop reads CASSMTGSSYNSPLHF. The CDR3 DNA is TGTGCCAGCAGTATGACAGGGAGCTCCTATAATTCACCCCTCCACTTT.

The rearrangement joins TRBV2 to TRBJ2-1, with TRBD2 matching over 13 bases. Trimming took 7 bases from V and 6 from J; bases not matched to a gene: 6. The germline V gene has CDR1 SNHLY and CDR2 FYNNEI. The CDR3 is 15 residues long. CDR3 DNA sequence: TGTGCCAGCAATCCGACTAGCGGGGGGATCAATGAGCAGTTCTTC. Translated: CASNPTSGGINEQFF. The variable domain in full, with the rest retrieved from reference TRBV2 and TRBJ2-1, is EPEVTQTPSHQVTQMGQEVILRCVPISNHLYFYWYRQILGQKVEFLVSFYNNEISEKSEIFDDQFSVERPDGSNFTLKIRSTKLEDSAMYFCASNPTSGGINEQFFGPGTRLTVL.

This clone was observed a few times. The chain has TRBV6-5 and TRBJ2-5; 8 positions agree with TRBD2. Germline trimming cut 6 bases from V and 2 bases from J; bases unmatched to any gene: 8. This CDR3 region has 15 residues. CDR1 MNHEY and CDR2 SVGAGI come from the germline V gene. CDR3 nucleotide sequence: TGTGCCAGCAGGCAACTAGCGGCCGGACAAGAGACCCAGTACTTC. Its translation is CASRQLAAGQETQYF.

This chain connects TRBV10-3 to TRBJ2-7, with 14 bases matching TRBD2. Trimming removed 7 bases from V and 5 bases from J; junction bases left unmatched: 7. The CDR3 spans 15 residues. Germline values: CDR1 ENHRY, CDR2 SYGVKD. In nucleotides, the CDR3 is TGTGCCATCACCGTGACTAGCGGGGGGGAGAACGAGCAGTACTTC. It codes for CAITVTSGGENEQYF.

The chain is built from TRBV19 and TRBJ2-6; D is perhaps TRBD1 (5 bases). The V end lost 1 base, the J end lost 4 bases, and 14 bases lay between the germline ends. Germline V gene lookup returns CDR1 LNHDA and CDR2 SQIVND (reference sequence). The CDR3 runs to 17 residues. Here the CDR3 reads CASSIARGRVGANVLTF. DNA for the CDR3: TGTGCCAGTAGTATAGCAAGGGGTAGGGTGGGGGCCAACGTCCTGACTTTC.

V is TRBV13 and J is TRBJ2-4; 7 bases line up with TRBD2. Looked up from germline, CDR1 is PRHDT and CDR2 is FYEKMQ (reference sequence). V lost 3 bases and J lost 8; bases outside the gene matches: 7. The CDR3 spans 14 residues. In DNA form, the CDR3 reads TGTGCCAGCAGCTTGACAGCGGGATTGGACATTCAGTACTTC. Encoded protein: CASSLTAGLDIQYF.

This chain joins TRBV28 and TRBJ1-3, with D unresolved. Germline CDR1 and CDR2: MDHEN and SYDVKM. The CDR3 length is 12 residues. The germline V and J ends were trimmed by 1 base and 6 bases, with 4 bases remaining between them. CDR3 DNA: TGTGCCAGCAGTTTATCCTCAAACACCATATATTTT. Its protein is CASSLSSNTIYF.

The CDR3 sequence is CASGPGRGGQPQHF. CDR3 in DNA: TGTGCCAGCGGTCCGGGACGAGGGGGCCAGCCCCAGCATTTT. The chain combines TRBV6-6 with TRBJ1-5; 7 bases fit TRBD1. V lost 8 bases to trimming and J lost 7 bases; unmatched junction nucleotides: 11. Germline V gene data show CDR1 as MNHNY and CDR2 as SVGAGI (reference sequence). This CDR3 comprises 14 residues.

V usage is TRBV19 and J usage is TRBJ1-2, with D unresolved. CDR1 is LNHDA and CDR2 is SQIVND in the germline V gene (reference sequence). Trimming shortened V by 6 bases and J by 4 bases, and 15 bases separated the two germline ends. The CDR3 loop spans 14 amino acids. The CDR3 is CASSAARVSYGYTF. Here the CDR3 DNA reads TGTGCCAGTAGCGCGGCCCGGGTGAGCTATGGCTACACCTTC.